This TCR beta chain originates from a study of T cells in Graves' hyperthyroidism and ophthalmopathy. Study-wide results and caveats: In validation, the model predicted ophthalmopathy. These predictions came a median roughly six months before onset. Blood samples included most of the expanded thyroid clonotypes exceeding 0.001.

This clonotype has more than one count but fewer than ten. Its antigen is unknown. Researchers took RNA transcripts and amplified the TCR beta CDR3 regions from them. Primed by the HTBI set, a first-round RT-PCR was run on the TCR CDR3. TCRdb analysed the multiplex PCR reads with MiXCR anew, one entry per CDR3 protein. This sample has 600,000 to 700,000 distinct CDR3 sequences, with approximately 42% found just once. The CDR3 is 14 amino acids. V was pared by 1 base and J by 7 bases, with 3 bases of the junction left unmatched. Germline loops: CDR1 SGHRS, CDR2 YFSETQ. The receptor's source is an adult man with Graves' disease, either hyperthyroidism or ophthalmopathy (not recorded which). The chain employs TRBV5-1 and TRBJ1-5; 9 bases fit TRBD1. The sample comprised peripheral blood or thyroid tissue (not recorded which). CDR3 residues: CASSLTGGEQPQHF. CDR3 bases: TGCGCCAGCAGCTTGACAGGGGGCGAACAGCCCCAGCATTTT. The entire variable domain, with the rest obtained from reference TRBV5-1 and TRBJ1-5, is as follows: KAGVTQTPRYLIKTRGQQVTLSCSPISGHRSVSWYQQTPGQGLQFLFEYFSETQRNKGNFPGRFSGRQFSNSRSEMNVSTLELGDSALYLCASSLTGGEQPQHFGDGTRLSIL.